The source of this TCR beta chain is a study of CXCR3-negative and CXCR3-positive naive CD8 T cells. Overall study context: The TRB read total, 120 million to 150 million, broke down to about 1.5 +/- 0.3 million reads per library. Whole-study findings and limits: More hydrophobic TRB CDR3s occurred in CXCR3-positive than in CXCR3-negative naive cells. Memory, not naive, CXCR3-negative and CXCR3-positive cells differed in TRBV-TRBJ usage.

Comments on this clonotype: Its specificity is not known.

In germline, CDR1 is SGHAT, CDR2 FQNNGV. The CDR3 runs to 15 residues. The authors prepared UMI-labeled TRB cDNA libraries by 5' RACE. Each CDR3 protein gets one entry in TCRdb, which reprocessed the 5' RACE reads and gives no DNA. The sample's table shows 100,000 or so distinct CDR3 sequences. Identification of naive CD8+ T cells rested on CD45RO-CCR7+CD27+CD95- status. The chain is built from TRBV11-2 and TRBJ2-1; TCRdb's D call of TRBD2 is untestable without DNA. This clonotype originated in a human donor in good health. Some clones in this sample may be carry-over from other donors' samples. Sequencing used naive CXCR3- CD8+ T cells from blood. As for subset: CD45RO-CCR7+CD27+CD95- naive CD8+ T cells lacking CXCR3 (TNR3-). The CDR3 here is CASSFSSGRLHEQFF.